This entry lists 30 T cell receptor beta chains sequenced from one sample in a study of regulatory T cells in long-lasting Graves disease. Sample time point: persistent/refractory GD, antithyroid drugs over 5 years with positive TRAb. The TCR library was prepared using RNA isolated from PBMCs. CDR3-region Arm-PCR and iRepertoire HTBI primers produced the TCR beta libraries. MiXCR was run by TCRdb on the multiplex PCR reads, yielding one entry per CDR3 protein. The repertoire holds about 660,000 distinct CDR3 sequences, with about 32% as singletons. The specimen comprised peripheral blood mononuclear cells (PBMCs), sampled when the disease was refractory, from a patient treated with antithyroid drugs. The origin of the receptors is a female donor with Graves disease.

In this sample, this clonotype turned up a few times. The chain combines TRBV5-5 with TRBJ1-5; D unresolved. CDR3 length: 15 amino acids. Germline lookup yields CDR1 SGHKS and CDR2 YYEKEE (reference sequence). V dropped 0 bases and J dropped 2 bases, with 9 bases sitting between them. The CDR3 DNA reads TGTGCCAGCAGCTTGGTAGGGCGCGGCAATCAGCCCCAGCATTTT. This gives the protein CASSLVGRGNQPQHF.

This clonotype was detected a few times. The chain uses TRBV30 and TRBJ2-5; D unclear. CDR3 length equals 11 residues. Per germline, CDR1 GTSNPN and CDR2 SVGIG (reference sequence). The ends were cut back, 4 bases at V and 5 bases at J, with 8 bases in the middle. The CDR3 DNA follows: TGTGCCTGGACTATCGGGGAGACCCAGTACTTC. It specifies CAWTIGETQYF. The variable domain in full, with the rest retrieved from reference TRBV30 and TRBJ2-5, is SQTIHQWPATLVQPVGSPLSLECTVEGTSNPNLYWYRQAAGRGLQLLFYSVGIGQISSEVPQNLSASRPQDRQFILSSKKLLLSDSGFYLCAWTIGETQYFGPGTRLLVL.

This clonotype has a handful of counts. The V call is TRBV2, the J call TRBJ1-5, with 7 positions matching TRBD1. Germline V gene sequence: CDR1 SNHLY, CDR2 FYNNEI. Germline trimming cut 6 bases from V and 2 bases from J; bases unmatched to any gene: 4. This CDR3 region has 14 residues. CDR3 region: CASRGGTGNQPQHF. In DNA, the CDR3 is TGTGCCAGCAGGGGAGGGACAGGCAATCAGCCCCAGCATTTT.

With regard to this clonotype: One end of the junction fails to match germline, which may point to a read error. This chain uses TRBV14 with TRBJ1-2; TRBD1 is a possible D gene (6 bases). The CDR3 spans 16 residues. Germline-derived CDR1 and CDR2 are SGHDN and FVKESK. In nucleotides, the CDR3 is TGTGCCAGCAGCCAAAGATCGGCAGGGGCTTCGAGTGGCCACACCTTC. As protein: CASSQRSAGASSGHTF.

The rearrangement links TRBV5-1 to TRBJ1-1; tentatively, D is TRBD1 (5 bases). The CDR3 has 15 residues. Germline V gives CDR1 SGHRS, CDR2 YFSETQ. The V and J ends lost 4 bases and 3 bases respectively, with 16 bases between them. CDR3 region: CASSVGLLVDTEAFF. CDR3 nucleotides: TGCGCCAGCAGCGTGGGACTCTTGGTGGACACTGAAGCTTTCTTT.

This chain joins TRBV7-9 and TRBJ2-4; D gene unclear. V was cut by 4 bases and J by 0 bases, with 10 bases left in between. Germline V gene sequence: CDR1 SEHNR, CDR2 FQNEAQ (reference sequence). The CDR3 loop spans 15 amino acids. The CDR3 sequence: CASSSIEVAKNIQYF. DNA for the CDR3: TGTGCCAGCAGCTCCATTGAGGTAGCCAAAAACATTCAGTACTTC.

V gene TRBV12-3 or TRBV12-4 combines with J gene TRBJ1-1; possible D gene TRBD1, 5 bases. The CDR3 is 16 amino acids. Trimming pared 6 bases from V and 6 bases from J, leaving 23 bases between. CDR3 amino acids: CASSDYGGPGRSEAFF. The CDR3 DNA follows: TGTGCCAGCAGCGACTATGGGGGACCTGGCCGGTCTGAAGCTTTCTTT.

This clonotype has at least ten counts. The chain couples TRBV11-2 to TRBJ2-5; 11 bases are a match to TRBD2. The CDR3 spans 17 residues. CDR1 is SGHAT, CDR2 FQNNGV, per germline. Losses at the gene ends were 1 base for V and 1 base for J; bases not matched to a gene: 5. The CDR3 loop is CASSLGLAGGSQETQYF. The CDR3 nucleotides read TGTGCCAGCAGCTTAGGTCTAGCGGGAGGCTCCCAAGAGACCCAGTACTTC.

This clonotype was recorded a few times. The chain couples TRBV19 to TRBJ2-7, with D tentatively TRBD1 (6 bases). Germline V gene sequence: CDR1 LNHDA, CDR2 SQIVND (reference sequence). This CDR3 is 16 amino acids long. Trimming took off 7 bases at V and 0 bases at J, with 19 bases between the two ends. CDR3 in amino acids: CASISSGTPGSYEQYF. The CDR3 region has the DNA TGTGCCAGTATCTCTTCCGGGACACCCGGCTCCTACGAGCAGTACTTC.

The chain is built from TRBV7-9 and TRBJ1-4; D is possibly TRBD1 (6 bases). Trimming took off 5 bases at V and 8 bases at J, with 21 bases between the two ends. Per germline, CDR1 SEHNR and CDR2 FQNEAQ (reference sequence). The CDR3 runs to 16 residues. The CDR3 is CASSLRQDRSSEKLFF. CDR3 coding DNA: TGTGCCAGCAGCCTCCGACAGGATAGGAGTAGCGAAAAACTGTTTTTT. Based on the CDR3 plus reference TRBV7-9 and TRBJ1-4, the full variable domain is DTGVSQNPRHKITKRGQNVTFRCDPISEHNRLYWYRQTLGQGPEFLTYFQNEAQLEKSRLLSDRFSAERPKGSFSTLEIQRTEQGDSAMYLCASSLRQDRSSEKLFFGSGTQLSVL.

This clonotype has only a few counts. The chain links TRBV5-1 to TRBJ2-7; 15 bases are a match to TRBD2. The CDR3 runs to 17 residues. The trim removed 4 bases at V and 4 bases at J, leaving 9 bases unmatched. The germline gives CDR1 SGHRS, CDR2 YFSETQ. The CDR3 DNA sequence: TGCGCCAGCAGCCCGGGACTAGCGGGAGGTCTTTGGTACGAGCAGTACTTC. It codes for CASSPGLAGGLWYEQYF.

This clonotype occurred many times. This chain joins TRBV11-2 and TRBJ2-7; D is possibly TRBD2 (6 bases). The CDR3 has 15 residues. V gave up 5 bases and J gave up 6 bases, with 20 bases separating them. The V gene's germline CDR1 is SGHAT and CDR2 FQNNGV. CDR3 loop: CASSPLQGRISEQYF. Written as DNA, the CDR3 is TGTGCCAGCAGCCCCCTCCAAGGGAGGATCTCCGAGCAGTACTTC. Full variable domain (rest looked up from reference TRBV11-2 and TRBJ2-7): EAGVAQSPRYKIIEKRQSVAFWCNPISGHATLYWYQQILGQGPKLLIQFQNNGVVDDSQLPKDRFSAERLKGVDSTLKIQPAKLEDSAVYLCASSPLQGRISEQYFGPGTRLTVT.

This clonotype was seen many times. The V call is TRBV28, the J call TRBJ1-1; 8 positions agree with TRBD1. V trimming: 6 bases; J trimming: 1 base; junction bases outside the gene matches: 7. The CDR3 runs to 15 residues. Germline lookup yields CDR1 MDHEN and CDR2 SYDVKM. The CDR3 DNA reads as TGTGCCAGCAGGACGCAGGGGGCCGGGAACACTGAAGCTTTCTTT. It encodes CASRTQGAGNTEAFF.

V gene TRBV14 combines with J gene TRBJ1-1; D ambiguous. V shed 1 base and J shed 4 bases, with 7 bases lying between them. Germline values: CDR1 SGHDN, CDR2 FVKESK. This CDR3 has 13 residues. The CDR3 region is CASSQGWGTEAFF. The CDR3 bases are TGTGCCAGCAGCCAAGGGTGGGGCACTGAAGCTTTCTTT.

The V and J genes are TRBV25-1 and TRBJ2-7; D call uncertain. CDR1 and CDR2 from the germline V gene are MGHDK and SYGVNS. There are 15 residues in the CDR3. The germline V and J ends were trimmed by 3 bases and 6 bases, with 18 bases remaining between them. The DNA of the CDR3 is TGTGCCAGCAGTGATCACGGCGACACCTTACTCGAGCAGTACTTC. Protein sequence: CASSDHGDTLLEQYF.

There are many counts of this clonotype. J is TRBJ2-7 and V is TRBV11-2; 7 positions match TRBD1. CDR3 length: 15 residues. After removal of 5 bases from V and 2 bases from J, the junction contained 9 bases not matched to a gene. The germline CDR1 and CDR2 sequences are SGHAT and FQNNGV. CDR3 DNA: TGTGCCAGCAGCCACCCGGGGCAGGGGGCCTACGAGCAGTACTTC. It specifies CASSHPGQGAYEQYF.

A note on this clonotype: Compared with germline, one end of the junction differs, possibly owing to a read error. CDR3 in amino acids: CASSFRRFSDEQYF. The CDR3 DNA is TGTGCCAGCAGCTTCAGGAGATTCTCCGACGAGCAGTACTTC. The chain employs TRBV11-2 and TRBJ2-7, with D hard to call. Germline lookup yields CDR1 SGHAT and CDR2 FQNNGV. This CDR3 is 14 amino acids long.

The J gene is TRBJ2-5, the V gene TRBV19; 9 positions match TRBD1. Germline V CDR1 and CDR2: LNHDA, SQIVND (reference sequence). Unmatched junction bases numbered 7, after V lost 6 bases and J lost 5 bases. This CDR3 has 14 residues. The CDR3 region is CASRKTGGGETQYF. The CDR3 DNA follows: TGTGCCAGTAGGAAAACAGGGGGCGGTGAGACCCAGTACTTC.

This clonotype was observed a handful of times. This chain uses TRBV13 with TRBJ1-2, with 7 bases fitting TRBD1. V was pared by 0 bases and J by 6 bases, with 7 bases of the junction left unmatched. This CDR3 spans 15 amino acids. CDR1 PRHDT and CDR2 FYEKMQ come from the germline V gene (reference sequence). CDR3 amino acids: CASSLGGDREHGYTF. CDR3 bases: TGTGCCAGCAGCTTAGGGGGAGACAGGGAACATGGCTACACCTTC. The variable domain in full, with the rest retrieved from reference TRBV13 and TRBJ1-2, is AAGVIQSPRHLIKEKRETATLKCYPIPRHDTVYWYQQGPGQDPQFLISFYEKMQSDKGSIPDRFSAQQFSDYHSELNMSSLELGDSALYFCASSLGGDREHGYTFGSGTRLTVV.

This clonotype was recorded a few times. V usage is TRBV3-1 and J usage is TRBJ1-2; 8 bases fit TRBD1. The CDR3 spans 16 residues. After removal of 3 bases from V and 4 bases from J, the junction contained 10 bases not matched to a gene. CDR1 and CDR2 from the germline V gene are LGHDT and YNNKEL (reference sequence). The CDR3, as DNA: TGTGCCAGCAGCCAGGACCCAGGGGGCGCGGGCTATGGCTACACCTTC. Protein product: CASSQDPGGAGYGYTF.

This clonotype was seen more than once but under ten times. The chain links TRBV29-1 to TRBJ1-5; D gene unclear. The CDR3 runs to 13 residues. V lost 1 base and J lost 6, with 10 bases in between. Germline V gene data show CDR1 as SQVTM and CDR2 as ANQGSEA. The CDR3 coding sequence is TGCAGCGTTGAAGGGCCAAGAGGTCAGCCCCAGCATTTT. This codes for CSVEGPRGQPQHF.

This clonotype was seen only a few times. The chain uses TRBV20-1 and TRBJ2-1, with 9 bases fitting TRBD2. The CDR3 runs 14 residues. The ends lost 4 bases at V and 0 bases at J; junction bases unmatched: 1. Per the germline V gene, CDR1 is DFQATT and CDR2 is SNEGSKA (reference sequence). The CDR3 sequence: CSATSGVSYNEQFF. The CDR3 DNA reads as TGCAGTGCTACTAGCGGGGTCTCCTACAATGAGCAGTTCTTC.

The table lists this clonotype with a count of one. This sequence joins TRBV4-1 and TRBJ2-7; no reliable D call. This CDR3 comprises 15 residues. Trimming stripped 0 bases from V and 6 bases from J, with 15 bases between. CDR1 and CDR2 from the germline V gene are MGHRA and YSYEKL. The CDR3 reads CASSQDTERYGEQYF. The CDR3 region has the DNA TGCGCCAGCAGCCAAGATACGGAGCGATATGGCGAGCAGTACTTC.

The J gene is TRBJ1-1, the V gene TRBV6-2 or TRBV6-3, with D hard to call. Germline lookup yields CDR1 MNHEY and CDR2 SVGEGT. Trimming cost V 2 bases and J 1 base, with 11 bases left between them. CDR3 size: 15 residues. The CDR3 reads CASSYGLPGNTEAFF. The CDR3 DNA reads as TGTGCCAGCAGTTACGGTCTCCCAGGGAACACTGAAGCTTTCTTT.

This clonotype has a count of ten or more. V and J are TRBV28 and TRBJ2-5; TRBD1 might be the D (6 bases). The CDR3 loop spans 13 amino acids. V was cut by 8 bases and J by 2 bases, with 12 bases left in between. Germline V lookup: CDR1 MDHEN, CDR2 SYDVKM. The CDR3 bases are TGTGCCAGCGGAGAGACAGGTCAAGAGACCCAGTACTTC. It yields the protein CASGETGQETQYF.

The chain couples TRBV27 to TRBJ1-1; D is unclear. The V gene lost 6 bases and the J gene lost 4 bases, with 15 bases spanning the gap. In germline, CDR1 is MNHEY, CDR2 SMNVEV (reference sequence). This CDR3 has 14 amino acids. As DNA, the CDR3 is TGTGCCAGCAGGGAGGCCCCGGTTGGCACTGAAGCTTTCTTT. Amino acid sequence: CASREAPVGTEAFF.

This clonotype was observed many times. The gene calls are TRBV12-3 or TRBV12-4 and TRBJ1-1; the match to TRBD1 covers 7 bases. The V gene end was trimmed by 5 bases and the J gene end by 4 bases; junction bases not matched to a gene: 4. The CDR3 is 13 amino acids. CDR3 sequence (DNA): TGTGCCAGCAGTCCCAACAGGGGCACTGAAGCTTTCTTT. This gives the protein CASSPNRGTEAFF.

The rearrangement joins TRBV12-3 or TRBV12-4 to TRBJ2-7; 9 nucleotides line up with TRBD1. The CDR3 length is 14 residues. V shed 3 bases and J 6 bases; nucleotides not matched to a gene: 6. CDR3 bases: TGTGCCAGCAGTTTGCGGACAGGGGAGACCGAGCAGTACTTC. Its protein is CASSLRTGETEQYF.

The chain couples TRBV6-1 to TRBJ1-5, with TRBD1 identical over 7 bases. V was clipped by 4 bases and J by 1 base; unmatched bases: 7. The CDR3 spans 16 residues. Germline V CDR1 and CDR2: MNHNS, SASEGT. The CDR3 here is CASSGGQGVSNQPQHF. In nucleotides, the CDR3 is TGTGCCAGCAGTGGGGGTCAGGGGGTCAGCAATCAGCCCCAGCATTTT.

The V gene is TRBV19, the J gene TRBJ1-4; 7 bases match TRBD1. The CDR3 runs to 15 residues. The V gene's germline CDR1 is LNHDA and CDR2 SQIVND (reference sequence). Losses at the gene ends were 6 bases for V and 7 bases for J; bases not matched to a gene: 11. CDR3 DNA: TGTGCCAGTAGGATTGTTGGAGGGGGCGGTGAAAAACTGTTTTTT. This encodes CASRIVGGGGEKLFF.